The 3 T cell receptor beta chains in this list originate from one sample, sequenced in a study of blood T cell repertoires in COVID-19. The table came from immunoSEQ multiplex PCR; TCRdb's copy has only in-frame clones and leaves some out. The table shows 350,000 to 500,000 clones, with approximately 90% occurring only once. The specimen was peripheral blood. The receptors shown here come from a man aged 18 to 35 with COVID-19, enrolled during active disease.

The chain recombines TRBV7-2 with TRBJ2-3, with 8 bases matching TRBD2. Germline lookup yields CDR1 SGHTA and CDR2 FQGNSA. J lost 6 bases, V lost 6 bases, and 8 bases had no gene match. This CDR3 contains 14 residues. The DNA for the CDR3 is TGTGCCAGCAGACCGGGACTAGACATGGATACGCAGTATTTT. This translates into CASRPGLDMDTQYF.

This CDR3 is CASSLTPEGPRGDNEQFF. CDR3 in DNA: TGCGCCAGCAGCTTAACCCCCGAGGGACCCCGGGGGGACAATGAGCAGTTCTTC. The genes are TRBV5-1 and TRBJ2-1, with TRBD2 matching over 7 bases. The CDR3 runs 18 residues. Germline CDR1 SGHRS, CDR2 YFSETQ. J lost 5 bases, V lost 2 bases, and 16 bases had no gene match.

The chain is built from TRBV6-5 and TRBJ2-7, with 8 nucleotides matching TRBD2. The germline CDR1 and CDR2 sequences are MNHEY and SVGAGI. The CDR3 loop spans 14 amino acids. J was trimmed by 3 bases and V by 5 bases; bases with no gene match: 6. The CDR3 loop is CASSLRREVYEQYF. The CDR3 nucleotides are TGTGCCAGCAGTCTTCGGCGGGAGGTCTACGAGCAGTACTTC.